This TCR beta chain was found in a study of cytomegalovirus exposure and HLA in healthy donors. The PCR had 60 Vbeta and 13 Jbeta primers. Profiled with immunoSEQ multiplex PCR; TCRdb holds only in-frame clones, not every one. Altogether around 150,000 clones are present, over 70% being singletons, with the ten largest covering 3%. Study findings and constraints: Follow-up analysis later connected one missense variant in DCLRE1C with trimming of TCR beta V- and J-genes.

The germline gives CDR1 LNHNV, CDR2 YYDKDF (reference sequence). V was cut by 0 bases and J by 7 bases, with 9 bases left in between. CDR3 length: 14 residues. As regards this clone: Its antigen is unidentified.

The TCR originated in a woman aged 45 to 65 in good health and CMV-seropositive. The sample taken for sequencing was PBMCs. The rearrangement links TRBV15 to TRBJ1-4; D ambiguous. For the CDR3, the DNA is TGTGCCACCAGCAGAGATGACGGGGTTGAAAAACTGTTTTTT. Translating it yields CATSRDDGVEKLFF.